This T cell receptor (beta chain) was recorded in a study of blood T cells in healthy people across ages. Turning to the study itself: About one barcoded beta molecule per two T cells came from capture by template switching.

A second roughly 6 to 12 cycle PCR used barcoded and J-beta primers. Researchers report that each sample yielded at least 3 million CDR3-containing paired-end reads. A single record per CDR3 protein comes from TCRdb applying MiXCR to the 5' RACE reads. The table lists around 800,000 distinct CDR3 sequences, roughly 44% of them singletons, with around 21% in the top ten. V was shortened by 5 bases and J by 8 bases, with 15 bases between the two germline ends. This CDR3 spans 13 amino acids. The germline CDR1 and CDR2 sequences are SEHNR and FQNEAQ (reference sequence). The chain carries TRBV7-9 and TRBJ1-2; no reliable D call. The source material was blood. This clonotype originated in a man aged 55 to 70 in good health. The CDR3 protein is CASSPPLTEGYTF. As DNA, the CDR3 is TGTGCCAGCAGCCCCCCGCTAACCGAGGGCTACACCTTC.